The clone carrying this TCR beta chain was observed at least ten times. Its matching antigen is unknown. Each CDR3 protein gets one entry after TCRdb re-called the 5' RACE reads with MiXCR. The top ten clones hold roughly 1.6% of a sample with hundreds of thousands of distinct CDR3 sequences, just over 7% of them seen once. These data are taken from a study of identical twins. Notes on the study in general: Abundant beta clonotypes from cord blood bore fewer insertions; memory repertoires lacked this pattern.

The CDR3 is 15 amino acids. With 6 bases clipped from V and 0 bases from J, the junction kept 2 bases outside the gene matches. Germline lookup yields CDR1 ENHRY and CDR2 SYGVKD. This sample was shared with a second study, whose subject was yellow fever vaccine responses in identical twins.

The TCR comes from a woman under 30 in good health. Sequencing was performed on PBMCs. This chain links TRBV10-3 with TRBJ2-2; 9 bases agree with TRBD2. Here the CDR3 DNA reads TGTGCCATCAGGCGGGAGGGAACGAACACCGGGGAGCTGTTTTTT. It translates to CAIRREGTNTGELFF.